These T cell receptor beta chains were read from a single sample in a study of immune cell composition in non-small cell lung cancer. This table comes from immunoSEQ multiplex PCR, and its TCRdb copy is limited to in-frame clones, with some not included. The table includes over 1,500 clones, around four fifths detected once. Sequencing was done on a sample of lung tumor tissue. Receptors originate from a human donor with non-small cell lung cancer. CDR3s include the opening cysteine and the closing phenylalanine or tryptophan. A D gene is named only where the DNA matches it firmly. Size values are once, few and many counts, or a class for expanded clones, and some rows have none.

j_call: TRBJ1-6
clone_size: .
d_call: TRBD1
v_call: TRBV5-5
cdr3_nt: TGTGCCAGCAGCACTGTAACAGGGGAAGTACCCCTCCACTTT
cdr3_aa: CASSTVTGEVPLHF

j_call: TRBJ2-2
clone_size: .
d_call: .
v_call: TRBV13
cdr3_nt: TGTGCCAGCAGCCAAGGGGGTAGCACCGGGGAGCTGTTTTTT
cdr3_aa: CASSQGGSTGELFF

j_call: TRBJ2-1
clone_size: .
d_call: TRBD2
v_call: TRBV30
cdr3_nt: TGTGCCTGGCGACCTAGCGGGGGGGCTGATGAGCAGTTCTTC
cdr3_aa: CAWRPSGGADEQFF

j_call: TRBJ1-5
clone_size: .
d_call: .
v_call: TRBV10-3
cdr3_nt: TGTGCCATCAGTGACAGGGGCAATCAGCCCCAGCATTTT
cdr3_aa: CAISDRGNQPQHF

j_call: TRBJ1-5
clone_size: .
d_call: .
v_call: TRBV28
cdr3_nt: TGTGCCAGCAGTTGGCCGGGGAATCAGCCCCAGCATTTT
cdr3_aa: CASSWPGNQPQHF

j_call: TRBJ2-1
clone_size: once
d_call: .
v_call: TRBV7-2
cdr3_nt: TGTGCCAGTTCTTCCCCATTTCGGGAGCAGTTCTTC
cdr3_aa: CASSSPFREQFF

j_call: TRBJ2-3
clone_size: .
d_call: .
v_call: TRBV10-3
cdr3_nt: TGTGCCATCAGTGTGAGCCCGGGGGATACGCAGTATTTT
cdr3_aa: CAISVSPGDTQYF

j_call: TRBJ2-3
clone_size: .
d_call: TRBD1
v_call: TRBV12-5
cdr3_nt: TGTGCTAGTGGTCTCGGGGACAGCGGATTCACAGATACGCAGTATTTT
cdr3_aa: CASGLGDSGFTDTQYF

j_call: TRBJ1-3
clone_size: .
d_call: .
v_call: TRBV4-3
cdr3_nt: TGCGCCAGCAGCCAAGATTGGTTGGACAGTGGAAACACCATATATTTT
cdr3_aa: CASSQDWLDSGNTIYF

j_call: TRBJ2-3
clone_size: .
d_call: TRBD2
v_call: TRBV7-2
cdr3_nt: TGTGCCAGCAGCTTATTGGCTAGCGGGGGGGCTTCGGATACGCAGTATTTT
cdr3_aa: CASSLLASGGASDTQYF

j_call: TRBJ2-7
clone_size: few
d_call: TRBD1
v_call: TRBV7-2
cdr3_nt: TGTGCCAGCAGCTTAGATAACAGGGGCTACGAGCAGTACTTC
cdr3_aa: CASSLDNRGYEQYF

j_call: TRBJ1-5
clone_size: .
d_call: TRBD1
v_call: TRBV19
cdr3_nt: TGTGCCAGTTTAGGGACAGGGGGCTCGGGTCAGCCCCAGCATTTT
cdr3_aa: CASLGTGGSGQPQHF

j_call: TRBJ2-1
clone_size: .
d_call: TRBD2
v_call: TRBV11-3
cdr3_nt: TGTGCCAGCAGCCCCGCCCGGGGGGGGGTATACAATGAGCAGTTCTTC
cdr3_aa: CASSPARGGVYNEQFF

j_call: TRBJ1-4
clone_size: .
d_call: .
v_call: TRBV19
cdr3_nt: TGTGCCAGTAGCCTGACGGGTGGCGATGAAAAACTGTTTTTT
cdr3_aa: CASSLTGGDEKLFF

j_call: TRBJ2-7
clone_size: .
d_call: .
v_call: TRBV7-8
cdr3_nt: TGTGCCAGCAGCTTAGGATGGAGGGGCTCCTACGAGCAGTACTTC
cdr3_aa: CASSLGWRGSYEQYF

j_call: TRBJ1-2
clone_size: once
d_call: TRBD1
v_call: TRBV11-2
cdr3_nt: TGTGCCAGCAGCTTCGACAGGGCGGGTGGCTACACCTTC
cdr3_aa: CASSFDRAGGYTF

j_call: TRBJ2-7
clone_size: .
d_call: .
v_call: TRBV25-1
cdr3_nt: TGTGCCAGCAGTGAAAACGGGTACGAGCAGTACTTC
cdr3_aa: CASSENGYEQYF

j_call: TRBJ2-1
clone_size: .
d_call: .
v_call: TRBV30
cdr3_nt: TGTGCCTGGGTAGCGACGAGCTCCTACAATGAGCAGTTCTTC
cdr3_aa: CAWVATSSYNEQFF

j_call: TRBJ1-4
clone_size: .
d_call: .
v_call: TRBV7-9
cdr3_nt: TGTGCCAGCGGCGGGGCAGGGTCGGATGAAAAACTGTTTTTT
cdr3_aa: CASGGAGSDEKLFF

j_call: TRBJ2-7
clone_size: .
d_call: .
v_call: TRBV14
cdr3_nt: TGTGCCAGCAGCCAATCCGGGGGGCCAGCCTACGAGCAGTACTTC
cdr3_aa: CASSQSGGPAYEQYF

j_call: TRBJ1-1
clone_size: .
d_call: .
v_call: TRBV6-5
cdr3_nt: TGTGCCAGCAGTTTTGGACTGGAAATGAACACTGAAGCTTTCTTT
cdr3_aa: CASSFGLEMNTEAFF

j_call: TRBJ2-3
clone_size: once
d_call: .
v_call: TRBV11-2
cdr3_nt: TGTGCCAGCAGCTTAGGCCAGTATCACACAGATACGCAGTATTTT
cdr3_aa: CASSLGQYHTDTQYF

j_call: TRBJ1-1
clone_size: .
d_call: .
v_call: TRBV25-1
cdr3_nt: TGTGCCAGCAGTGAATGGGGGGTCCCTTACACTGAAGCTTTCTTT
cdr3_aa: CASSEWGVPYTEAFF

j_call: TRBJ2-3
clone_size: .
d_call: .
v_call: TRBV5-4
cdr3_nt: TGTGCCAGCAGCTTAAGCTCCCCCCTCACAGATACGCAGTATTTT
cdr3_aa: CASSLSSPLTDTQYF

j_call: TRBJ2-5
clone_size: .
d_call: .
v_call: TRBV7-2
cdr3_nt: TGTGCCAGCAGCTTAATTAGTCAAGAGACCCAGTACTTC
cdr3_aa: CASSLISQETQYF

j_call: TRBJ2-3
clone_size: .
d_call: TRBD2
v_call: TRBV29-1
cdr3_nt: TGCAGCGTTGCTGGGACTAGCGGGGACCCGGGGGATACGCAGTATTTT
cdr3_aa: CSVAGTSGDPGDTQYF

j_call: TRBJ1-4
clone_size: .
d_call: TRBD1
v_call: TRBV5-1
cdr3_nt: TGCGCCAGCAGCTTGAGGGACAGGGATGAAAAACTGTTTTTT
cdr3_aa: CASSLRDRDEKLFF

j_call: TRBJ1-1
clone_size: .
d_call: TRBD1
v_call: TRBV7-9
cdr3_nt: TGTGCCAGCAGCTTCGACAGGGGTGAAGCTTTCTTT
cdr3_aa: CASSFDRGEAFF

j_call: TRBJ1-1
clone_size: .
d_call: .
v_call: TRBV5-5
cdr3_nt: TGTGCCAGCAGCCCGTTGGGAGGCATGAACACTGAAGCTTTCTTT
cdr3_aa: CASSPLGGMNTEAFF

j_call: TRBJ2-1
clone_size: once
d_call: TRBD2
v_call: TRBV6-5
cdr3_nt: TGTGCCAGCAGTATCCAACTAGCGGGTAACAATGAGCAGTTCTTC
cdr3_aa: CASSIQLAGNNEQFF

j_call: TRBJ1-2
clone_size: .
d_call: TRBD1
v_call: TRBV19
cdr3_nt: TGTGCCAGTAGGGGGGGGACAGGACCCTATGGCTACACCTTC
cdr3_aa: CASRGGTGPYGYTF

j_call: TRBJ2-7
clone_size: .
d_call: TRBD2
v_call: TRBV10-2
cdr3_nt: TGCGCCAGCAGTGACCCTTTTCTAGCGGGAGCATACGAGCAGTACTTC
cdr3_aa: CASSDPFLAGAYEQYF

j_call: TRBJ2-7
clone_size: .
d_call: .
v_call: TRBV28
cdr3_nt: TGTGCCAGCACCCCACGCGCGGGCTACGAGCAGTACTTC
cdr3_aa: CASTPRAGYEQYF